One sample yielded the 27 T cell receptor beta chains listed below, sequenced in a study of blood T cell repertoires in COVID-19. Data came from immunoSEQ multiplex PCR; TCRdb stores just in-frame clones and leaves some out. The sample holds under 95,000 clones; around 85% are singletons and the top ten take 8.5% to 10%. Sequenced: peripheral blood. These receptors were taken from a man over 45 with COVID-19, enrolled during active disease.

The chain carries TRBV24-1 and TRBJ1-2, with TRBD1 as a possible D gene (5 bases). Trimming shortened V by 4 bases and J by 3 bases, and 8 bases separated the two germline ends. The CDR3 length is 13 residues. The germline CDR1 and CDR2 sequences are KGHDR and SFDVKD. CDR3 amino acids: CATSDPTDYGYTF. The CDR3 DNA follows: TGTGCCACCAGTGACCCGACAGACTATGGCTACACCTTC.

V is TRBV6-5 and J is TRBJ2-3; D possibly corresponds to TRBD1 (6 bases). Between the trimmed V and J ends, which lost 6 bases and 2 bases, there was a span of 15 bases. The CDR3 is 15 amino acids. From germline, CDR1 is MNHEY and CDR2 SVGAGI. CDR3 DNA sequence: TGTGCCAGCAGAGTTCACAGGGCAGCCACAGATACGCAGTATTTT. This encodes CASRVHRAATDTQYF.

This chain joins TRBV19 and TRBJ1-1; D unresolved. The CDR3 runs to 13 residues. Trimming cost V 0 bases and J 1 base, with 3 bases left between them. Germline V gene sequence: CDR1 LNHDA, CDR2 SQIVND (reference sequence). DNA for the CDR3: TGTGCCAGTAGTATAGACAGGAACACTGAAGCTTTCTTT. Amino acid sequence: CASSIDRNTEAFF.

CDR3 nucleotide sequence: TGTGCCAGCAGCTCGGGGGACGGGGTGAACACCGGGGAGCTGTTTTTT. This sequence encodes CASSSGDGVNTGELFF. The chain has TRBV5-5 and TRBJ2-2; perhaps TRBD2 as D (6 bases). Germline V gene sequence: CDR1 SGHKS, CDR2 YYEKEE (reference sequence). This CDR3 has 16 residues. Trimming cost V 3 bases and J 1 base, with 13 bases left between them.

The J gene is TRBJ2-5, the V gene TRBV5-1; unclear D gene. The germline V gene encodes CDR1 SGHRS and CDR2 YFSETQ. V lost 5 bases and J 2 bases, leaving 10 bases between the germline ends. The CDR3 totals 13 residues. CDR3 region: CASRFPVQETQYF. In nucleotides, the CDR3 is TGCGCCAGCAGATTCCCAGTACAAGAGACCCAGTACTTC.

The J gene is TRBJ1-2, the V gene TRBV27; D remains ambiguous. This CDR3 contains 13 residues. V lost 6 bases, J lost 4 bases, and 12 bases lay in between. The germline V gene encodes CDR1 MNHEY and CDR2 SMNVEV (reference sequence). CDR3 DNA: TGTGCCAGCAGGGTGGGAGGTTCCTATGGCTACACCTTC. It codes for CASRVGGSYGYTF.

This clone occurred once. This chain links TRBV7-9 with TRBJ2-3, with D possibly matching TRBD2 (5 bases). The CDR3 spans 15 residues. CDR1 SEHNR and CDR2 FQNEAQ come from the germline V gene (reference sequence). Trimming stripped 3 bases from V and 11 bases from J, with 21 bases between. CDR3 amino acids: CASSFEGELQNQQYF. CDR3 coding DNA: TGTGCCAGCAGCTTTGAGGGAGAATTGCAAAATCAGCAGTATTTT.

The chain links TRBV7-2 to TRBJ2-7; TRBD2 aligns across 8 bases. The CDR3 is made up of 14 amino acids. V gave up 2 bases and J gave up 4 bases; unmatched junction bases: 4. Per germline, CDR1 SGHTA and CDR2 FQGNSA. In DNA, the CDR3 is TGTGCCAGCAGCTTAAATCTAGCGGGTTACGAGCAGTACTTC. The encoded protein is CASSLNLAGYEQYF.

This clone was detected only once. The genes are TRBV18 and TRBJ2-3; D uncertain. Trimming shortened V by 5 bases and J by 5 bases, and 11 bases separated the two germline ends. The length of the CDR3 is 13 residues. Germline V gene lookup returns CDR1 KGHSH and CDR2 LQKENI. CDR3 region: CASSKSVGDTQYF. The CDR3 DNA reads as TGTGCCAGCTCAAAATCGGTCGGAGATACGCAGTATTTT. Complete variable domain (other parts from reference TRBV18 and TRBJ2-3): NAGVMQNPRHLVRRRGQEARLRCSPMKGHSHVYWYRQLPEEGLKFMVYLQKENIIDESGMPKERFSAEFPKEGPSILRIQQVVRGDSAAYFCASSKSVGDTQYFGPGTRLTVL.

The rearrangement joins TRBV2 to TRBJ2-2; 8 bases align to TRBD2. Germline loops: CDR1 SNHLY, CDR2 FYNNEI. The CDR3 length is 14 residues. Unmatched junction bases numbered 4, after V lost 7 bases and J lost 3 bases. CDR3 in DNA: TGTGCCAGCAAACGGGAGGGGGACACCGGGGAGCTGTTTTTT. Translation gives CASKREGDTGELFF.

V gene TRBV30 combines with J gene TRBJ1-5, with D possibly matching TRBD1 (5 bases). The CDR3 consists of 13 residues. Per germline, CDR1 GTSNPN and CDR2 SVGIG (reference sequence). Trimming pared 1 base from V and 5 bases from J, leaving 9 bases between. The CDR3 DNA sequence: TGTGCCTGGAGTGGACAGCCAGATCAGCCCCAGCATTTT. It yields the protein CAWSGQPDQPQHF.

In its sample, this clone was seen once. The CDR3 DNA sequence: TGTGCCAGCAGCGGGGGGAGTGGCTACACCTTC. Amino acids: CASSGGSGYTF. The chain recombines TRBV28 with TRBJ1-2; a weak D match, TRBD1 (5 bases). The CDR3 totals 11 residues. Trimming removed 6 bases from V and 7 bases from J, with 9 bases in between. Germline loops: CDR1 MDHEN, CDR2 SYDVKM.

V and J are TRBV12-3 or TRBV12-4 and TRBJ1-2, with D tentatively TRBD1 (6 bases). Trimming removed 7 bases at V and 5 bases at J, with 14 bases between. This CDR3 has 13 residues. The CDR3 loop reads CASTKSGVYGYTF. The CDR3 DNA is TGTGCCAGCACCAAATCAGGGGTTTATGGCTACACCTTC.

This chain uses TRBV4-2 with TRBJ2-3; possibly TRBD1 for D (6 bases). Germline values: CDR1 LGHNA, CDR2 YNFKEQ. Trimming shortened V by 0 bases and J by 9 bases, and 19 bases separated the two germline ends. The CDR3 covers 16 residues. The CDR3 is CASSQEPSWGLQTQYF. In DNA form, the CDR3 reads TGTGCCAGCAGCCAAGAGCCGTCCTGGGGGCTTCAGACGCAGTATTTT.

The CDR3 DNA reads TGTGCCAGCAGCCTGCATACTTACGAGCAGTACTTC. Encoded protein: CASSLHTYEQYF. This chain connects TRBV12-3 or TRBV12-4 to TRBJ2-7, with unresolved D. The CDR3 runs to 12 residues. Trimming left V 6 bases short and J 4 bases short, with 10 bases between.

This sequence joins TRBV7-2 and TRBJ1-3, with a possible D match to TRBD1 (5 bases). CDR3 length: 14 residues. Looked up from germline, CDR1 is SGHTA and CDR2 is FQGNSA. V lost 0 bases to trimming and J lost 5 bases, with 8 bases between them. DNA of the CDR3: TGTGCCAGCAGCTTAGCGTCAGGGAGAAACACCATATATTTT. It yields the protein CASSLASGRNTIYF.

The gene calls are TRBV6-5 and TRBJ1-2, with TRBD1 matching over 7 bases. Trimming at V came to 9 bases and at J to 6 bases, leaving 7 bases not matched to a gene. The CDR3 has 12 residues. From germline, CDR1 is MNHEY and CDR2 SVGAGI. In DNA, the CDR3 is TGTGCCAGTTCAGACAGGGTGGATGGCTACACCTTC. Residues: CASSDRVDGYTF.

V is TRBV5-6 and J is TRBJ1-3, with TRBD1 identical over 8 bases. The junction had 8 bases not matched to a gene; V was cut back by 2 bases and J by 4 bases. The CDR3 sequence is 16 residues long. CDR1 and CDR2 (germline): SGHDT, YYEEEE. The CDR3 is CASSFGRGLVGNTIYF. The CDR3 DNA reads as TGTGCCAGCAGCTTCGGCAGGGGGCTGGTAGGAAACACCATATATTTT.

The chain recombines TRBV7-2 with TRBJ2-7, with D possibly matching TRBD2 (6 bases). Trimming left V 4 bases short and J 4 bases short, with 26 bases between. In germline, CDR1 is SGHTA, CDR2 FQGNSA. The CDR3 loop spans 18 amino acids. Here the CDR3 DNA reads TGTGCCAGCAGCTCGATAATGTCCAGAGGGCCTAGCGCATACGAGCAGTACTTC. Its translation is CASSSIMSRGPSAYEQYF.

This sequence joins TRBV2 and TRBJ2-3; D uncertain. Trimming removed 10 bases at V and 0 bases at J, with 14 bases between. The CDR3 is 14 amino acids. CDR1 is SNHLY and CDR2 is FYNNEI in the germline V gene. Written as DNA, the CDR3 is TGTGCCATAAAGACACTTCTTAGCACAGATACGCAGTATTTT. This sequence encodes CAIKTLLSTDTQYF.

This chain joins TRBV6-1 and TRBJ2-1; no clear D gene. Germline V lookup: CDR1 MNHNS, CDR2 SASEGT. The V end was cut by 7 bases, the J end by 5 bases, with 12 bases between. The CDR3 sequence is 13 residues long. This chain's CDR3 is CASMRDSNNEQFF. The CDR3, as DNA: TGTGCCAGCATGAGAGATTCAAACAATGAGCAGTTCTTC.

The gene calls are TRBV4-1 and TRBJ2-2; D perhaps matches TRBD1 (5 bases). The ends were cut back, 4 bases at V and 1 base at J, with 10 bases in the middle. Germline CDR1 is MGHRA and CDR2 is YSYEKL. This CDR3 spans 15 amino acids. Here the CDR3 DNA reads TGCGCCAGCAGCCGCTCAAGGGGGAACACCGGGGAGCTGTTTTTT. It specifies CASSRSRGNTGELFF.

The chain has TRBV29-1 and TRBJ1-1; TRBD1 aligns across 7 bases. Unmatched junction bases numbered 12, after V lost 7 bases and J lost 1 base. Germline lookup yields CDR1 SQVTM and CDR2 ANQGSEA. The CDR3 is 15 amino acids. The CDR3 spells CSAGRGGRRNTEAFF. In nucleotides, the CDR3 is TGCAGCGCCGGACGAGGGGGCAGAAGGAACACTGAAGCTTTCTTT. Filled out from reference TRBV29-1 and TRBJ1-1, the complete variable domain reads SAVISQKPSRDICQRGTSLTIQCQVDSQVTMMFWYRQQPGQSLTLIATANQGSEATYESGFVIDKFPISRPNLTFSTLTVSNMSPEDSSIYLCSAGRGGRRNTEAFFGQGTRLTVV.

V is TRBV7-8 and J is TRBJ2-5; 7 bases are shared with TRBD1. Germline V gene lookup returns CDR1 SGHVS and CDR2 FQNEAQ. V lost 5 bases, J lost 4 bases, and 10 bases stayed unmatched. The CDR3 totals 15 residues. For the CDR3, the DNA is TGTGCCAGCAGCCCCTCAGGCAGGGGGTCAGAGACCCAGTACTTC. Protein sequence: CASSPSGRGSETQYF.

The V gene is TRBV30, the J gene TRBJ1-5; 7 nucleotides match TRBD1. V lost 7 bases, J lost 1 base, and 4 bases stayed unmatched. The germline V gene encodes CDR1 GTSNPN and CDR2 SVGIG (reference sequence). This CDR3 has 13 amino acids. Here the CDR3 reads CAFRGSSNQPQHF. In DNA, the CDR3 is TGTGCCTTCAGGGGGTCAAGCAATCAGCCCCAGCATTTT. The whole variable domain, filled in from reference TRBV30 and TRBJ1-5, reads SQTIHQWPATLVQPVGSPLSLECTVEGTSNPNLYWYRQAAGRGLQLLFYSVGIGQISSEVPQNLSASRPQDRQFILSSKKLLLSDSGFYLCAFRGSSNQPQHFGDGTRLSIL.

This chain uses TRBV5-4 with TRBJ2-1; D possibly corresponds to TRBD2 (5 bases). The CDR3 consists of 15 residues. V gave up 4 bases and J gave up 8 bases, with 19 bases separating them. CDR1 is SGHNT and CDR2 is YYREEE in the germline V gene (reference sequence). The CDR3 region has the DNA TGTGCCAGCAGCGCCGGGATTAGCCCAGTCGATGAGCAGTTCTTC. This encodes CASSAGISPVDEQFF.

J is TRBJ2-7 and V is TRBV19; D uncertain. The CDR3 extends over 12 amino acids. V lost 8 bases and J lost 6, with 14 bases in between. Germline V gene lookup returns CDR1 LNHDA and CDR2 SQIVND (reference sequence). CDR3 residues: CASGSSSGEQYF. The CDR3, as DNA: TGTGCCAGTGGGTCGAGTTCAGGCGAGCAGTACTTC.